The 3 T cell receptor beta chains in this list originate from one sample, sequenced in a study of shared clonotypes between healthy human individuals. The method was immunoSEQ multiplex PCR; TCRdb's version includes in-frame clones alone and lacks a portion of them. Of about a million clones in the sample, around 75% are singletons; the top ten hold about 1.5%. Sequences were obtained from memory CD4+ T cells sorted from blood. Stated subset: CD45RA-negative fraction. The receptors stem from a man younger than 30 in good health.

CDR3 DNA: TGTGCCAGCAGTCTTATGCCCCTAGGTATCTACGAGCAGTACTTC. This translates into CASSLMPLGIYEQYF. The chain recombines TRBV6-1 with TRBJ2-7; D unclear. CDR1 is MNHNS, CDR2 SASEGT, per germline. Between the trimmed V and J ends, which lost 5 bases and 3 bases, there was a span of 17 bases. The CDR3 has 15 residues.

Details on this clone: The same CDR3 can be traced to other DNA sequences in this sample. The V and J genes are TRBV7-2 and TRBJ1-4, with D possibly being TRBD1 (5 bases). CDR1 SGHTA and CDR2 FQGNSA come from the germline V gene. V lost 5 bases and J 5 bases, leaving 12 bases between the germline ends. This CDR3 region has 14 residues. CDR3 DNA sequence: TGTGCCAGCAGCCGCCGGGGCCCGAATGAAAAACTGTTTTTT. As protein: CASSRRGPNEKLFF. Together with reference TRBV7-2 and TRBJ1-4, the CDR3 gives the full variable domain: GAGVSQSPSNKVTEKGKDVELRCDPISGHTALYWYRQSLGQGLEFLIYFQGNSAPDKSGLPSDRFSAERTGGSVSTLTIQRTQQEDSAVYLCASSRRGPNEKLFFGSGTQLSVL.

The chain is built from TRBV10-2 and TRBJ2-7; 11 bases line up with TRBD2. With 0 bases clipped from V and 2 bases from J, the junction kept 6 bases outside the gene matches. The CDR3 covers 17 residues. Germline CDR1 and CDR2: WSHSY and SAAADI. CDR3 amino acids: CASSESSGRALPYEQYF. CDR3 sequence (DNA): TGCGCCAGCAGTGAGTCTAGCGGGAGGGCCCTCCCCTACGAGCAGTACTTC.